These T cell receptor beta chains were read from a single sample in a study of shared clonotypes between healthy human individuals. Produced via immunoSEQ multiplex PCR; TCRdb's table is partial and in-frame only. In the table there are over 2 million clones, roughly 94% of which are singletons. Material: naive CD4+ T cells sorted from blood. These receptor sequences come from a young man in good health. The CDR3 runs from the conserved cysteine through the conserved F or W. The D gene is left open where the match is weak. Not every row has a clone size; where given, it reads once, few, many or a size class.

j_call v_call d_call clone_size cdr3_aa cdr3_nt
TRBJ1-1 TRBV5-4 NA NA CASSFGSQGVLNTEAFF TGTGCCAGCAGCTTCGGTAGTCAGGGAGTATTGAACACTGAAGCTTTCTTT
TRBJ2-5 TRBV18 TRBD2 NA CASSPSLAGGVETQYF TGTGCCAGCTCACCTTCCCTAGCGGGAGGGGTGGAGACCCAGTACTTC
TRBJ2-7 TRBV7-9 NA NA CASSLGDSTYEQYF TGTGCCAGCAGCTTAGGCGACAGTACCTACGAGCAGTACTTC
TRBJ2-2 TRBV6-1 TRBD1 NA CATQGAGRTGELFF TGTGCCACACAGGGGGCGGGGAGGACCGGGGAGCTGTTTTTT
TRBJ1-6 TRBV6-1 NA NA CASGSEVDSPLHF TGTGCCAGCGGTTCCGAGGTGGATTCACCCCTCCACTTT
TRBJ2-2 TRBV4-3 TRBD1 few CASSLRDSSNTGELFF TGCGCCAGCAGCCTCAGGGACAGTTCGAACACCGGGGAGCTGTTTTTT
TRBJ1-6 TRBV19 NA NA CASSRGQNYNSPLHF TGTGCCAGTAGTAGAGGACAGAACTATAATTCACCCCTCCACTTT
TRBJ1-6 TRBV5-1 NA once CASTRGGSSPLHF TGCGCCAGCACCCGCGGCGGATCTTCACCCCTCCACTTT
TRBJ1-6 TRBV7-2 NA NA CASSLKSNSPLHF TGTGCCAGCAGCTTAAAGTCAAATTCACCCCTCCACTTT
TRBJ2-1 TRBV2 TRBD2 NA CASSSGTSGRTYNEQFF TGTGCCAGCAGCTCCGGGACTAGCGGGAGAACCTACAATGAGCAGTTCTTC
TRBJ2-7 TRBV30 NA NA CAWSSRYLSYEQYF TGTGCCTGGAGTTCCAGGTACCTCTCCTACGAGCAGTACTTC
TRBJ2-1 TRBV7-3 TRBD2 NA CASSPGLAYNNEQFF TGTGCCAGCAGTCCGGGACTAGCGTATAACAATGAGCAGTTCTTC
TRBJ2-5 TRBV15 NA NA CATSRDKGERGQETQYF TGTGCCACCAGCAGAGATAAGGGGGAGAGGGGGCAAGAGACCCAGTACTTC
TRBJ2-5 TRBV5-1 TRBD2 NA CASVAGLYQETQYF TGCGCCAGCGTAGCGGGTCTGTACCAAGAGACCCAGTACTTC
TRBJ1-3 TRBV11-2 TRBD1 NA CASSLAGQKTGNTIYF TGTGCCAGCAGCTTAGCGGGACAGAAAACTGGAAACACCATATATTTT
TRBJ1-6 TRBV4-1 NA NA CASSQAPGEYRSPLHF TGCGCCAGCAGCCAAGCCCCAGGGGAGTATCGCTCACCCCTCCACTTT
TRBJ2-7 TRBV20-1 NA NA CSAAYEQYF TGCAGTGCGGCGTACGAGCAGTACTTC
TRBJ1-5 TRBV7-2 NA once CASSLSADASQPQHF TGTGCCAGCAGCTTATCGGCGGATGCATCTCAGCCCCAGCATTTT
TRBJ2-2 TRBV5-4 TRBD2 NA CASSQTSGMNTGELFF TGTGCCAGCAGCCAGACTAGCGGGATGAACACCGGGGAGCTGTTTTTT
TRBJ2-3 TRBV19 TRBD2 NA CASSATSGGVADTQYF TGTGCCAGTAGTGCGACTAGCGGGGGGGTCGCAGATACGCAGTATTTT